Shown below are 7 T cell receptor beta chains from a single sample sequenced in a study of T-cell reconstitution after alpha-beta-depleted transplantation in children (dated by TCRdb to 2016 to 2017). According to the study, the label for this sample's treatment or condition signals: allogeneic hematopoietic cell transplantation with graft depleted of TCRalphabeta T cells and CD19 B cells. The receptor library was made with PCR. The sequencing machine was an Illumina HiSeq 2500. TCR libraries were prepared with molecular barcoding, using unique molecular identifiers to normalize TCRbeta repertoire quantification. TCRdb reprocessing: public reads trimmed at Q25 with fastp, clones called with MiXCR, in-frame beta chains kept. Entries are consolidated by CDR3 protein sequence, retaining the most common genes and DNA. The sample includes 610,000 or so distinct CDR3 sequences, with more than 20% observed a single time. The ten top clones hold around a third of the sample.

This specimen was PBMCs, taken before TCRalphabeta/CD19-depleted stem cell transplant. The receptors here all came from a boy in the first two years of life with Wiskott-Aldrich syndrome, due to receive a stem cell transplant.

The V and J genes are TRBV24-1 and TRBJ2-3; D remains unclear. This CDR3 is 12 amino acids long. Trimming cost V 8 bases and J 4 bases, with 9 bases left between them. Germline CDR1 reads KGHDR; CDR2 reads SFDVKD. For the CDR3, the DNA is TGTGCCACCATGGGCAGGCCAGATACGCAGTATTTT. Amino acids: CATMGRPDTQYF.

The chain joins TRBV12-5 to TRBJ2-2; no definite D call. Trimming pared 1 base from V and 6 bases from J, leaving 0 bases between. The CDR3 has 11 amino acids. Looked up from germline, CDR1 is LGHNT and CDR2 is FRNRAP. The CDR3 DNA reads TGTGCTAGTGGTTTGGCCGGGGAGCTGTTTTTT. This gives the protein CASGLAGELFF.

This rearrangement joins TRBV4-1 to TRBJ2-5; tentatively, D is TRBD2 (6 bases). The CDR3 has 14 amino acids. Trimming stripped 3 bases from V and 3 bases from J, with 11 bases between. CDR1 and CDR2 from the germline V gene are MGHRA and YSYEKL. CDR3 residues: CASSQIGGKETQYF. DNA for the CDR3: TGCGCCAGCAGCCAGATCGGGGGAAAAGAGACCCAGTACTTC.

This clonotype was seen more than once but under ten times. V and J are TRBV27 and TRBJ2-7, with D perhaps matching TRBD1 (5 bases). CDR1 is MNHEY, CDR2 SMNVEV, per germline (reference sequence). The CDR3 sequence is 16 residues long. The V and J ends lost 2 bases and 3 bases respectively, with 17 bases between them. This CDR3 reads CASSLGHRKPGYEQYF. CDR3 bases: TGTGCCAGCAGTTTAGGACATCGAAAGCCCGGCTACGAGCAGTACTTC.

The chain recombines TRBV28 with TRBJ2-7; D unclear. This CDR3 spans 16 amino acids. The V gene's germline CDR1 is MDHEN and CDR2 SYDVKM. V was pared by 5 bases and J by 0 bases, with 17 bases between. CDR3 bases: TGTGCCAGCAGTCGCACGGACGGGTTGAGCTCCTACGAGCAGTACTTC. Protein: CASSRTDGLSSYEQYF.

The chain combines TRBV10-3 with TRBJ1-1, with TRBD1 identical over 8 bases. The ends lost 11 bases at V and 3 bases at J; junction bases unmatched: 8. Germline loops: CDR1 ENHRY, CDR2 SYGVKD. The CDR3 is 13 residues long. This CDR3 is CARSTGVHTEAFF. CDR3 DNA: TGTGCCCGTTCGACAGGGGTCCACACTGAAGCTTTCTTT.

This clonotype appeared a few times. The V and J genes are TRBV4-2 and TRBJ2-5; 8 bases map to TRBD2. Germline values: CDR1 LGHNA, CDR2 YNFKEQ. V was pared by 2 bases and J by 4 bases, with 3 bases of the junction left unmatched. The CDR3 runs to 14 residues. The CDR3 nucleotides read TGTGCCAGCAGCCAATCCAGCGGGAGAGAGACCCAGTACTTC. Residues: CASSQSSGRETQYF.